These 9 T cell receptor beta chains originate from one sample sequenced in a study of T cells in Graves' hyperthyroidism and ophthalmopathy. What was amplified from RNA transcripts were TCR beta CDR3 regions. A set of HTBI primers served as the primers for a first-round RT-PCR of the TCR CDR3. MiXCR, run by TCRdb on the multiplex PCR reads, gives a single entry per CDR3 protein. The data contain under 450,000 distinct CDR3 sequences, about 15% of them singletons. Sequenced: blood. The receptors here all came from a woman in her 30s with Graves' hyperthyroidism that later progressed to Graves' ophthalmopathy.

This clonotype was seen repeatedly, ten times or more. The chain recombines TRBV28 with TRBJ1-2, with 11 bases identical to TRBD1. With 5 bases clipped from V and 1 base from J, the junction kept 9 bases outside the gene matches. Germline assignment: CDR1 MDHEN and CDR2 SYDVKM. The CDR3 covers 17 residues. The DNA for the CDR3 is TGTGCCAGCAGTCGCTGGACAGGGGGCGTAGATAACTATGGCTACACCTTC. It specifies CASSRWTGGVDNYGYTF.

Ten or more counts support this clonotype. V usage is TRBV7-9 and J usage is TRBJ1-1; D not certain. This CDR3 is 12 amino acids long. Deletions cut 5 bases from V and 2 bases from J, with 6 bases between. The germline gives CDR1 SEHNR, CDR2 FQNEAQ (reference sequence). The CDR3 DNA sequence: TGTGCCAGCAGCCCCGCTAACACTGAAGCTTTCTTT. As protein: CASSPANTEAFF.

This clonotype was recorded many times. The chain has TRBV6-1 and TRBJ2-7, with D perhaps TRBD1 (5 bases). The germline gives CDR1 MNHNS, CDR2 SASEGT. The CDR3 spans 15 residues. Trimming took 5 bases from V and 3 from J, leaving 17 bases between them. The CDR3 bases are TGTGCCAGCAGTAGTACAAGACAGACCGACTACGAGCAGTACTTC. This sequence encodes CASSSTRQTDYEQYF.

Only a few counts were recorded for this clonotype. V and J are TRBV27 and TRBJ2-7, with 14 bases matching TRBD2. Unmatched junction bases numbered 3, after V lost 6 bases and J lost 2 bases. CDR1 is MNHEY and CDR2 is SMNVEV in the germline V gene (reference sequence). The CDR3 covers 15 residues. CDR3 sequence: CASRRLAGGTYEQYF. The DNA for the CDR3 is TGTGCCAGCAGACGACTAGCGGGGGGGACCTACGAGCAGTACTTC.

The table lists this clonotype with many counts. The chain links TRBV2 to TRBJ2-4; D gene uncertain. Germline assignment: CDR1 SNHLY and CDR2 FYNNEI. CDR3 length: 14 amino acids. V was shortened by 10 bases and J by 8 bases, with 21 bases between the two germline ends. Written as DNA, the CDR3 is TGTGCCACCTCAACCCCCGGACCCCGAGACATTCAGTACTTC. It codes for CATSTPGPRDIQYF.

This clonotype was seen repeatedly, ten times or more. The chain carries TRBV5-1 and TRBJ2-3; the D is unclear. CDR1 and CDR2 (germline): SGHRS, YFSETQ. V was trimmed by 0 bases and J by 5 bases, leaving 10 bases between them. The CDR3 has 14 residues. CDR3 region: CASSLVSDGDTQYF. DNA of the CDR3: TGCGCCAGCAGCTTGGTCAGTGATGGAGATACGCAGTATTTT.

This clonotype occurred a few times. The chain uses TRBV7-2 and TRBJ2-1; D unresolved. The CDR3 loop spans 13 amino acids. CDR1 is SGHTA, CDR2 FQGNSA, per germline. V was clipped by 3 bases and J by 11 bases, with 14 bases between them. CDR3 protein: CASSLGLWRQQFF. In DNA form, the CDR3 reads TGTGCCAGCAGCTTGGGTTTATGGCGGCAGCAGTTCTTC.

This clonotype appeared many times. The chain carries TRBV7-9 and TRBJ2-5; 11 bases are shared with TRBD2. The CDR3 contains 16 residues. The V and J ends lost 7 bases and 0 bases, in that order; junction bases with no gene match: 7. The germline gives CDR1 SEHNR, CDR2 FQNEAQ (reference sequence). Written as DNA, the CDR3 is TGTGCCAGCACCTCGCTTAGCGGGAGGGACCAAGAGACCCAGTACTTC. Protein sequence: CASTSLSGRDQETQYF.

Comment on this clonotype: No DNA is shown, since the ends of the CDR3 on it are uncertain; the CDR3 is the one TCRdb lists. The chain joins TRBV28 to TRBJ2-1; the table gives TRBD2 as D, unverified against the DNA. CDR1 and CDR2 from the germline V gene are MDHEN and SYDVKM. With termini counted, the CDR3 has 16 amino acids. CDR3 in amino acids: CASSLFGGGAYNEQVF.